Within the sample, the clone carrying this T cell receptor beta chain is medium-sized. The sample comes from a study of early T cells in non-severe SARS-CoV-2 infection. CDR1 and CDR2 from the germline V gene are SNHLY and FYNNEI. The V end was cut by 4 bases, the J end by 0 bases, with 18 bases between. The CDR3 loop spans 17 amino acids. Each CDR3 protein gets one entry after TCRdb re-called the 5' RACE reads with MiXCR. The sample includes around 26,000 distinct CDR3 sequences, approximately 5% of them seen just once. This receptor was obtained from an adult who was a healthcare worker with PCR-confirmed SARS-CoV-2 infection or an uninfected control (not recorded which). Sequenced sample: whole blood. The chain couples TRBV2 to TRBJ1-1; D ambiguous. This chain's CDR3 is CASSGHVGETVNTEAFF. CDR3 coding DNA: TGTGCCAGCAGTGGGCATGTAGGTGAGACGGTGAACACTGAAGCTTTCTTT.